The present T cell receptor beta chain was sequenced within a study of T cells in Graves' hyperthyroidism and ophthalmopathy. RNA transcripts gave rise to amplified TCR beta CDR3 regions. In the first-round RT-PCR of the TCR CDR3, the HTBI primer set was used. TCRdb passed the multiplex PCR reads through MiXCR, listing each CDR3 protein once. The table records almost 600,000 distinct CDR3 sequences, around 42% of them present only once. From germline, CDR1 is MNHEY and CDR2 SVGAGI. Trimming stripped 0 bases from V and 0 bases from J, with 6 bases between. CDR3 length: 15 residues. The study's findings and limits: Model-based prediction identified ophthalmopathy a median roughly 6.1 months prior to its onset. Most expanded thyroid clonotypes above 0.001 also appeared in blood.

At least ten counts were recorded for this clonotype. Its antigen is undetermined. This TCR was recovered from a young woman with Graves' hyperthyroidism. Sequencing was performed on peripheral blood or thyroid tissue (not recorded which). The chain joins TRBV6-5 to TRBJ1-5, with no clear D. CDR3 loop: CASSYSDNSNQPQHF. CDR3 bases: TGTGCCAGCAGTTACTCAGATAATAGCAATCAGCCCCAGCATTTT.